These 19 T cell receptor beta chains came from one sample sequenced in a study of cytomegalovirus exposure and HLA in healthy donors. 60 Vbeta and 13 Jbeta primers were used in PCR. Clones were sequenced by immunoSEQ multiplex PCR, and TCRdb holds only the in-frame ones, with some missing. The table has 60,000 to 70,000 clones, around 76% seen once. Specimen: PBMCs. The receptors derive from a middle-aged man in good health and CMV-seronegative.

The chain couples TRBV28 to TRBJ2-1; TRBD1 matches 11 bases. The CDR3 loop spans 16 amino acids. V shed 3 bases and J 6 bases; nucleotides not matched to a gene: 7. Germline values: CDR1 MDHEN, CDR2 SYDVKM. The CDR3 loop is CASSLPGTGGFNEQFF. CDR3 nucleotide sequence: TGTGCCAGCAGTTTGCCCGGGACAGGGGGGTTCAATGAGCAGTTCTTC.

This chain links TRBV28 with TRBJ2-1, with 9 bases identical to TRBD1. CDR3 size: 15 residues. CDR1 is MDHEN, CDR2 SYDVKM, per germline. With 6 bases clipped from V and 3 bases from J, the junction kept 6 bases outside the gene matches. This CDR3 is CASSQGDRVYNEQFF. The CDR3 DNA follows: TGTGCCAGCAGCCAGGGGGACAGGGTCTACAATGAGCAGTTCTTC.

This sequence joins TRBV5-4 and TRBJ1-1; D unclear. The germline V and J ends were trimmed by 0 bases and 6 bases, with 12 bases remaining between them. The CDR3 runs to 14 residues. CDR1 and CDR2 (germline): SGHNT, YYREEE (reference sequence). CDR3 loop: CASSLGGRNAEAFF. For the CDR3, the DNA is TGTGCCAGCAGCTTGGGAGGGCGTAATGCTGAAGCTTTCTTT.

The rearrangement joins TRBV6-6 to TRBJ1-5; 9 bases agree with TRBD1. V lost 2 bases to trimming and J lost 7 bases; unmatched junction nucleotides: 6. The CDR3 extends over 15 amino acids. The germline V gene has CDR1 MNHNY and CDR2 SVGAGI (reference sequence). CDR3 DNA: TGTGCCAGCAGTTACCCCGGACAGGGGCCCCAGCCCCAGCATTTT. Translating gives CASSYPGQGPQPQHF.

The rearrangement joins TRBV11-2 to TRBJ2-7; 14 nucleotides align to TRBD2. This CDR3 has 15 amino acids. CDR1 is SGHAT and CDR2 is FQNNGV in the germline V gene. J was trimmed by 5 bases and V by 3 bases; bases with no gene match: 3. The CDR3 loop is CASSFRLAGGNEQYF. The CDR3 nucleotides read TGTGCCAGCAGCTTTCGACTAGCGGGGGGGAACGAGCAGTACTTC.

This clone was seen a handful of times. The chain employs TRBV28 and TRBJ2-3; perhaps TRBD2 as D (6 bases). Trimming shortened V by 3 bases and J by 2 bases, and 12 bases separated the two germline ends. In germline, CDR1 is MDHEN, CDR2 SYDVKM. This CDR3 spans 15 amino acids. In nucleotides, the CDR3 is TGTGCCAGCAGTTTCGCCGGGACTGCCACAGATACGCAGTATTTT. Translation gives CASSFAGTATDTQYF.

This clone is a singleton in its sample. V gene TRBV19 combines with J gene TRBJ2-7; D gene ambiguous. The CDR3 runs to 14 residues. The V gene's germline CDR1 is LNHDA and CDR2 SQIVND (reference sequence). The germline V and J ends were trimmed by 2 bases and 3 bases, with 11 bases remaining between them. DNA for the CDR3: TGTGCCAGTAGTATACAGAACAGCCACTACGAGCAGTACTTC. This encodes CASSIQNSHYEQYF.

The rearrangement links TRBV5-1 to TRBJ2-3; no definite D call. Germline V gives CDR1 SGHRS, CDR2 YFSETQ. CDR3 size: 13 residues. V was pared by 1 base and J by 5 bases, with 8 bases between. CDR3 sequence (DNA): TGCGCCAGCAGCTTGTTTTTCGGAGATACGCAGTATTTT. Amino acids: CASSLFFGDTQYF. Based on the CDR3 plus reference TRBV5-1 and TRBJ2-3, the full variable domain is KAGVTQTPRYLIKTRGQQVTLSCSPISGHRSVSWYQQTPGQGLQFLFEYFSETQRNKGNFPGRFSGRQFSNSRSEMNVSTLELGDSALYLCASSLFFGDTQYFGPGTRLTVL.

The J gene is TRBJ2-7, the V gene TRBV6-5; 10 bases fit TRBD1. Germline CDR1 MNHEY, CDR2 SVGAGI. The CDR3 has 15 residues. J gave up 5 bases and V 0 bases, and 4 bases lay outside the gene matches. The CDR3 coding sequence is TGTGCCAGCAGTTACTCGACAGGGGGCGGCCACGAGCAGTACTTC. This codes for CASSYSTGGGHEQYF.

Note on this clone: The sample carries other DNA sequences with the same CDR3. This rearrangement joins TRBV5-1 to TRBJ1-1; D is perhaps TRBD1 (5 bases). This CDR3 comprises 15 residues. Deletions cut 0 bases from V and 0 bases from J, with 9 bases between. Germline V gene lookup returns CDR1 SGHRS and CDR2 YFSETQ. CDR3 sequence (DNA): TGCGCCAGCAGCTTGGCCACGGGGGTGAACACTGAAGCTTTCTTT. This codes for CASSLATGVNTEAFF.

The rearrangement joins TRBV14 to TRBJ2-7; 9 bases map to TRBD2. Germline CDR1 SGHDN, CDR2 FVKESK. The J segment lost 6 bases and the V segment lost 2 bases, leaving 5 bases of the junction unmatched. CDR3 length: 14 residues. CDR3 protein: CASSQKRGVGEQYF. CDR3 nucleotides: TGTGCCAGCAGCCAAAAGCGGGGGGTGGGCGAGCAGTACTTC.

In this sample, this clone turned up once. The chain uses TRBV4-2 and TRBJ2-1, with 9 positions matching TRBD2. This CDR3 spans 15 amino acids. The junction had 10 bases not matched to a gene; V was cut back by 7 bases and J by 6 bases. CDR1 and CDR2 from the germline V gene are LGHNA and YNFKEQ. The CDR3 loop reads CASTASRGGTNEQFF. CDR3 sequence (DNA): TGTGCCAGCACCGCCTCGCGGGGGGGCACCAATGAGCAGTTCTTC.

This sequence joins TRBV21-1 and TRBJ2-7; the D call in the table, TRBD1, was not verified against the DNA. TRBV21-1 is reported as a pseudogene. This CDR3 region has 11 residues. CDR3 in amino acids: CASRTSYEQYF. The CDR3, as DNA: TGTGCCAGCAGAACAAGCTACGAGCAGTACTTC.

This chain joins TRBV6-1 and TRBJ2-2, with 12 nucleotides matching TRBD2. V was pared by 4 bases and J by 3 bases, with 3 bases of the junction left unmatched. The CDR3 sequence is 16 residues long. CDR1 MNHNS and CDR2 SASEGT come from the germline V gene. CDR3 amino acids: CASSATSGRYTGELFF. CDR3 DNA: TGTGCCAGCAGTGCAACTAGCGGGAGGTACACCGGGGAGCTGTTTTTT.

This clone was seen only once. This chain uses TRBV30 with TRBJ1-3; maybe TRBD1 (6 bases). This CDR3 region has 14 residues. The V gene lost 5 bases and the J gene lost 4 bases, with 15 bases spanning the gap. CDR1 GTSNPN and CDR2 SVGIG come from the germline V gene (reference sequence). CDR3 DNA sequence: TGTGCCTGGCGGGGGGGGGCGAGGGGAAACACCATATATTTT. It translates to CAWRGGARGNTIYF.

The chain carries TRBV28 and TRBJ2-7; 7 nucleotides align to TRBD1. Losses at the gene ends were 10 bases for V and 6 bases for J; bases not matched to a gene: 9. The CDR3 has 12 amino acids. Germline-derived CDR1 and CDR2 are MDHEN and SYDVKM. CDR3 DNA: TGTGCCACAACAGGGGTCATAGGCGAGCAGTACTTC. As protein: CATTGVIGEQYF.

The chain is built from TRBV7-2 and TRBJ1-1, with D unclear. The CDR3 extends over 14 amino acids. V lost 2 bases, J lost 5 bases, and 12 bases lay in between. Germline V gene data show CDR1 as SGHTA and CDR2 as FQGNSA. The CDR3 region is CASSLSVTRTEAFF. In nucleotides, the CDR3 is TGTGCCAGCAGCTTATCGGTGACGAGGACTGAAGCTTTCTTT.

This clone showed up just once. The J gene is TRBJ2-3, the V gene TRBV19; D might be TRBD2 (6 bases). Trimming removed 1 base from V and 7 bases from J, with 9 bases in between. The CDR3 has 13 residues. Germline V gene lookup returns CDR1 LNHDA and CDR2 SQIVND (reference sequence). DNA for the CDR3: TGTGCCAGTAGTATAGCCGGGACTCATACGCAGTATTTT. Translating it yields CASSIAGTHTQYF.

The chain links TRBV11-2 to TRBJ1-2; 10 nucleotides align to TRBD1. The trim removed 5 bases at V and 8 bases at J, leaving 8 bases unmatched. The CDR3 loop spans 14 amino acids. Germline values: CDR1 SGHAT, CDR2 FQNNGV. In DNA form, the CDR3 reads TGTGCCAGCAGCGCCCGGGACAGGGGAAGAGGCTACACCTTC. It encodes CASSARDRGRGYTF.